The present entry profiles one TCR beta chain with its context. What this receptor recognizes is not known. No much larger clone exists at a distance of one base, and base qualities are not known. Healthy controls were roughly 36 blood donors whose buffy coats came from the Finnish Red Cross blood service. All TCR-sequenced material derived from peripheral blood: patient blood samples and healthy donor buffy coats. Peripheral blood mononuclear cells were isolated by Ficoll-Hypaque gradient centrifugation. CD4+ cells were magnetically purified from the buffy coats of healthy controls. Genomic DNA was extracted with the Gentra Puregene Cell and Tissue kit and quantified on a Qubit 2.0 fluorometer. The data derive from a study of STAT5B mutations in CD4+ large granular lymphocyte leukemia (dated by TCRdb to 2022 to 2024). General notes on the study: Among healthy controls, the CDR3 'QG' motif was associated with a particular HLA allele. TCRbeta repertoires of CD4+ T-cell large granular lymphocyte leukemia patients were compared with those of healthy blood donors. The purity of purified fractions was confirmed by flow cytometry on FACSCanto II or FACSVerse to exceed 95% among lymphocytes.

Including cysteine and phenylalanine, the CDR3 has 12 amino acids. Left in the record is the CDR3 DNA by itself, 36 bases read in frame from the first base. The junction shows trimming of 4 bases on V and 8 bases on J, plus 9 bases between the germline ends. CDR1 SGHTA and CDR2 FQGTGA were looked up in the germline V gene. The immunoSEQ assay at survey resolution was used to sequence TCRbeta rearrangements from genomic DNA. The original methods were these. A lowest detectable productive clonotype frequency of 2.59 x 10-5 was observed in the TCR sequencing data. Only productive TCRbeta rearrangements, defined as complete and in-frame sequences, were included in the analyses. Simpson clonality, calculated in the immunoSEQ Analyzer version 3.0, was used as the measure of sample clonality. Clones were grouped by frequency into very rare, small, medium, large (1-20%) or hyperexpanded (>20%) categories. OLGA 1.2.3 estimated generation probabilities, VDJtools produced V-gene circos plots, VDJdb was queried for specificities, and GLIPH identified CDR3 motifs. Imported from immuneACCESS, the table was reduced by TCRdb to in-frame sequences with V and J called. These copies leave out some clones; in studies compared against another copy, an unresolved V gene accounts for under half, and the cause of the remainder is not known. The DNA was the basis for D and trimming; V, J and clone size are from that table. This sample lists more than 30,000 clones; approximately 88% were detected once. The top ten clonotypes cover 0.41% of the sample.

Overall study outcomes, separate from this receptor: Main leukemic clonotypes were private to each patient, although under 30% appeared at low frequency in other patients' non-leukemic repertoires. Greater clonality appeared to be present in CD4-sorted patient repertoires than in healthy CD4+ repertoires, and the difference was retained after the putative leukemic clones were removed. Enrichment of TRBV06-family usage was observed among the top patient clones (8/27) relative to healthy controls (2/35). The data were not HLA-matched, and the higher clonality in CD4+ T-LGLL than in CD8+ T-LGLL could be due to the relatively small sample size.

The rearrangement joined TRBV7-3 to TRBJ2-1, with no confidently assigned D gene. The sequencing sample was made of CD4+ T cells from blood buffy coats. The receptor was isolated from a human donor in good health. The CDR3 protein is CASSSNMDEQFF. The DNA reads as follows: TGTGCCAGCAGCTCAAACATGGATGAGCAGTTCTTC. The variable domain in full, with residues beyond the CDR3 obtained from the reference TRBV7-3 and TRBJ2-1 genes, is GAGVSQTPSNKVTEKGKYVELRCDPISGHTALYWYRQSLGQGPEFLIYFQGTGAADDSGLPNDRFFAVRPEGSVSTLKIQRTERGDSAVYLCASSSNMDEQFFGPGTRLTVL.